This TCR beta chain appears in the sequencing data of a study of cytomegalovirus exposure and HLA in healthy donors. On this clone itself: Antigen unknown. At one end, the junction sequence differs from germline, possibly due to a read error.

CDR3 length equals 12 residues. CDR1 and CDR2 from the germline V gene are SEHNR and FQNEAQ (reference sequence). Amplification used 60 Vbeta primers and 13 Jbeta primers. Produced via immunoSEQ multiplex PCR; TCRdb's table is partial and in-frame only. Of around 170,000 clones in the sample, roughly four fifths are singletons; the top ten hold about 1.4%. Overall study findings and caveats: Fewer N-insertions than the approximately 680-donor mean were reportedly shown by an Asian-associated ancestry cluster in a later analysis. The majority of TCR sequences were rare, yet some public TCRs appeared in many donors. Donors were assumed by presence/absence analyses to have roughly uniform sequencing depth.

Sequences were obtained from PBMCs. This chain connects TRBV7-9 to TRBJ2-7; the D gene is possibly TRBD2 (5 bases). The TCR was taken from a man aged 40-50 years in good health and CMV-seronegative. CDR3 in amino acids: CSSTGSNYEQYF. The CDR3 nucleotides are TGTTCCAGCACGGGGTCGAATTACGAGCAGTACTTC.